These 6 T cell receptor beta chains originate from one sample sequenced in a study of blood T cell repertoires in COVID-19. Assay used: immunoSEQ multiplex PCR; TCRdb lists only in-frame clones, some missing. In the table there are a few hundred thousand clones, about 85% of which are singletons. Sequences were obtained from peripheral blood. Every receptor here comes from a man aged 25-45 years who had recovered from COVID-19.

The V and J genes are TRBV11-2 and TRBJ2-5; D gene uncertain. Trimming left V 4 bases short and J 4 bases short, with 13 bases between. Germline CDR1 and CDR2: SGHAT and FQNNGV. CDR3 size: 14 residues. CDR3 nucleotide sequence: TGTGCCAGCAGCTCACAGATTTTCCGAGAGACCCAGTACTTC. The encoded protein is CASSSQIFRETQYF.

The chain links TRBV20-1 to TRBJ1-4; no reliable D call. The V end was cut by 7 bases, the J end by 5 bases, with 8 bases between. The CDR3 runs to 11 residues. Germline V lookup: CDR1 DFQATT, CDR2 SNEGSKA (reference sequence). The CDR3 spells CSVVKNEKLFF. Here the CDR3 DNA reads TGCAGTGTCGTTAAAAATGAAAAACTGTTTTTT.

The V and J genes are TRBV2 and TRBJ2-5; 12 bases align to TRBD2. Germline V gene lookup returns CDR1 SNHLY and CDR2 FYNNEI. CDR3 length equals 15 residues. V gave up 4 bases and J gave up 4 bases; unmatched junction bases: 4. The CDR3 sequence: CASSVLAGGLETQYF. DNA of the CDR3: TGTGCCAGCAGTGTCCTAGCGGGGGGGTTAGAGACCCAGTACTTC.

V gene TRBV19 combines with J gene TRBJ1-1; no clear D. Germline loops: CDR1 LNHDA, CDR2 SQIVND (reference sequence). This CDR3 spans 13 amino acids. Trimming stripped 1 base from V and 7 bases from J, with 10 bases between. This CDR3 is CASSIASGGEAFF. CDR3 in DNA: TGTGCCAGTAGTATAGCCTCGGGAGGTGAAGCTTTCTTT.

J is TRBJ2-1 and V is TRBV4-1; no definite D call. Trimming shortened V by 0 bases and J by 0 bases, and 12 bases separated the two germline ends. This CDR3 has 17 amino acids. Germline-derived CDR1 and CDR2 are MGHRA and YSYEKL. The CDR3 nucleotides read TGCGCCAGCAGCCAAGATGGCACCAGTTACTCCTACAATGAGCAGTTCTTC. This codes for CASSQDGTSYSYNEQFF.

V and J are TRBV12-3 or TRBV12-4 and TRBJ1-2, with TRBD1 identical over 9 bases. The CDR3 totals 12 residues. The V segment lost 6 bases and the J segment 5 bases; nucleotides outside the gene matches: 1. Here the CDR3 reads CASSGQGYGYTF. DNA for the CDR3: TGTGCCAGCAGCGGACAGGGGTATGGCTACACCTTC.